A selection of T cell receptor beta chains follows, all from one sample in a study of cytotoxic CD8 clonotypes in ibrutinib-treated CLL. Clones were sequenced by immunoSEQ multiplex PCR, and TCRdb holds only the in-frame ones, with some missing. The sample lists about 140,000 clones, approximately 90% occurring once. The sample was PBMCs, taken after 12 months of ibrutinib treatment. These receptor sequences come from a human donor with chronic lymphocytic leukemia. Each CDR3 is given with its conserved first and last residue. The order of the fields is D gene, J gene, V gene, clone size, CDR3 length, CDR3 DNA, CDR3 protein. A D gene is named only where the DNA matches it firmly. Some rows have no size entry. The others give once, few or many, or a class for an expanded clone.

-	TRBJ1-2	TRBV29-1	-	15	TGCAGCGTTGAAGGGGCAGGGACCACTAACTATGGCTACACCTTC	CSVEGAGTTNYGYTF
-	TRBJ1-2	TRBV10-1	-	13	TGCGCCAGCAGTGAGTCGAGGGACGGAGGCTACACCTTC	CASSESRDGGYTF
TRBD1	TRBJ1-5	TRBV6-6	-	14	TGTGCCAGCAGCGACAGGGGGAGCAATCAGCCCCAGCATTTT	CASSDRGSNQPQHF
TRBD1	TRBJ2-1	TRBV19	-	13	TGTGCCAGTAGCAGTGGGGTTGACAGGGGGGAGTTCTTC	CASSSGVDRGEFF
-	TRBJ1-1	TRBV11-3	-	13	TGTGCCAGCAGCTTGAACATTGCCTCTGAAGCTTTCTTT	CASSLNIASEAFF
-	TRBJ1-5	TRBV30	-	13	TGTGCCTGGACACTGTCCAGGGACCAGCCCCAGCATTTT	CAWTLSRDQPQHF
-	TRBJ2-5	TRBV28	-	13	TGTGCCAGCAGTTTGGGGGTCAGGGGGACCCAGTACTTC	CASSLGVRGTQYF
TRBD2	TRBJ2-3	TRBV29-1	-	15	TGCAGCGTTTCCGGGACTAGCGGTAGCACAGATACGCAGTATTTT	CSVSGTSGSTDTQYF
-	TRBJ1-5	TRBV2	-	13	TGTGCCAGCCACAGGGAGGGGAATCAGCCCCAGCATTTT	CASHREGNQPQHF
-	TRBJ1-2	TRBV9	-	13	TGTGCCAGCAGCGGGGAGGCTGACTATGGCTACACCTTC	CASSGEADYGYTF
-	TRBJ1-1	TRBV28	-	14	TGTGCCAGCAAACTCCCTAGAGGGAACACTGAAGCTTTCTTT	CASKLPRGNTEAFF
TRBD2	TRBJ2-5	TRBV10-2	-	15	TGCGCCAGCAGTGCGGGGGGACGGGGCGTAGAGACCCAGTACTTC	CASSAGGRGVETQYF
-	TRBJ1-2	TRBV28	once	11	TGTGCCAGCACCACGACGATTGGCTACACCTTC	CASTTTIGYTF
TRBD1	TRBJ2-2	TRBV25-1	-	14	TGTGCCAGCAGTGAATTTACAGGGGCCAGGGAGCTGTTTTTT	CASSEFTGARELFF
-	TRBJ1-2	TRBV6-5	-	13	TGTGCCAGCAGTTACTCGTGGCCCCGTGGCTACACCTTC	CASSYSWPRGYTF
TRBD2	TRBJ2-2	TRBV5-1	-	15	TGCGCCAGCAGCTCACTAGCGGGAGGGACCGGGGAGCTGTTTTTT	CASSSLAGGTGELFF
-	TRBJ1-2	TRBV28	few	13	TGTGCCAGCAGTTTGGGGATCAACTATGGCTACACCTTC	CASSLGINYGYTF
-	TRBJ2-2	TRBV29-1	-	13	TGCAGCGTTGATCTGACAAACACCGGGGAGCTGTTTTTT	CSVDLTNTGELFF
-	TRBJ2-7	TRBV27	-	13	TGTGCCAGCAGTTTATCTGGTAGAAACGAGCAGTACTTC	CASSLSGRNEQYF
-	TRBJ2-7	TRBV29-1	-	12	TGCAGCGCCCGGGACGTTACCTATGAGCAGTACTTC	CSARDVTYEQYF
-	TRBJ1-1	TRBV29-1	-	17	TGCAGCCCTGGCCGAGACAGTAAGGGAGGAATGAACACTGAAGCTTTCTTT	CSPGRDSKGGMNTEAFF
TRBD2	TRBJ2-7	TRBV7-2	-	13	TGTGCCATTCAGCGGGAGAGCTCCTACGAGCAGTACTTC	CAIQRESSYEQYF
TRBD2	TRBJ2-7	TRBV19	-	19	TGTGCCAGTAGTAGAAGACTAGCGGGAGGACTCCAGAACTCCTACGAGCAGTACTTC	CASSRRLAGGLQNSYEQYF
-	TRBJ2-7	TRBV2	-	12	TGTGCCAGCAGCCGGGATGTCTACGAGCAGTACTTC	CASSRDVYEQYF
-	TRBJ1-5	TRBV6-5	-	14	TGTGCCAGCAGCCTCTGGTCATTCGATCAGCCCCAGCATTTT	CASSLWSFDQPQHF
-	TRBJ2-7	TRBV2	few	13	TGTGCCAGCAGACAGGACGGCACCTACGAGCAGTACTTC	CASRQDGTYEQYF
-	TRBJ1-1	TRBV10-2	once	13	TGCGCCAGCAGTGGACAGAAGAACACTGAAGCTTTCTTT	CASSGQKNTEAFF
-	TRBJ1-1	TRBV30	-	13	TGTGCCTGGAGTGTAGGGGGGAACACTGAAGCTTTCTTT	CAWSVGGNTEAFF
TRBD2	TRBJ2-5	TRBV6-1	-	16	TGTGCCAGCAGTGAGTTCGCGGGAGGTAATGGTGAGACCCAGTACTTC	CASSEFAGGNGETQYF
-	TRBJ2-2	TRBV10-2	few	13	TGCGCCAGCAGTGGGGCAAGGACCGGGGAGCTGTTTTTT	CASSGARTGELFF
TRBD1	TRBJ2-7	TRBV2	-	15	TGTGCCAGCAGTGGGACAGGGGGAAGAGGCTACGAGCAGTACTTC	CASSGTGGRGYEQYF
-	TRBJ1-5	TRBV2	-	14	TGTGCCAGCAGTGAAAATGTGGGGAATCAGCCCCAGCATTTT	CASSENVGNQPQHF
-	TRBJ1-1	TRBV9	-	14	TGTGCCAGCAGCGTAGGAAGGGGAATTGCTGAAGCTTTCTTT	CASSVGRGIAEAFF
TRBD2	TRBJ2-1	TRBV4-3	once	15	TGCGCCAGCAGCACCCGGGACTATAGCTACAATGAGCAGTTCTTC	CASSTRDYSYNEQFF
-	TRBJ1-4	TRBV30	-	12	TGTGCCTGGAGGGGGTTTTATGAAAAACTGTTTTTT	CAWRGFYEKLFF
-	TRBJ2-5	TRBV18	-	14	TGTGCCAGCTCACCACCGGACAGACAAGAGACCCAGTACTTC	CASSPPDRQETQYF
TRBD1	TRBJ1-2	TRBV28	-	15	TGTGCCAGCAGCCGAGGGGGCGACATGGGGTATGGCTACACCTTC	CASSRGGDMGYGYTF
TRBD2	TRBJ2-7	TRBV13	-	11	TGTGCCAGCACCCGGGAGGGCGAGCAGTACTTC	CASTREGEQYF
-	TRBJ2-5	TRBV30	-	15	TGTGCCTGGAACAGGGGAGCGGGAGCTGTGGAGACCCAGTACTTC	CAWNRGAGAVETQYF
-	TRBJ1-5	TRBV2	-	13	TGTGCCAGCAGTCTCGGCCGCAATCAGCCCCAGCATTTT	CASSLGRNQPQHF
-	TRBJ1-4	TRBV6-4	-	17	TGTGCCAGCAGTGACTGGACTGGCCGTCCAACTAATGAAAAACTGTTTTTT	CASSDWTGRPTNEKLFF